Sequencing of this T cell receptor beta chain was carried out in a study of Tregs in tolerant kidney transplant recipients. On the study more broadly: The nonmyeloablative bone marrow transplants came from related graft donors, with transient mixed chimerism.

On this clone: Antigen unknown. From the germline J gene comes the end of the CDR3, since the read stops 3 residues before it.

Sequenced by immunoSEQ multiplex PCR; TCRdb stores in-frame clones only, minus some. This sample's table reports about 30,000 clones. General study results and limits: Findings come from small patient numbers and require larger validation.

V gave up 0 bases and J gave up 2 bases; unmatched junction bases: 8. Germline V gene sequence: CDR1 GTSNPN, CDR2 SVGIG (reference sequence). The CDR3 has 16 amino acids. The chain carries TRBV30 and TRBJ2-7; TRBD1 aligns across 9 bases. Sequences were derived from CD8+ T cells from blood, sampled before the transplant. The receptor was isolated from a human donor who received a combined kidney and bone marrow transplant. The CDR3 DNA, read in part, is TGTGCCTGGAGTGTTTTGGGACAGGGAGTAACCTACGAG. Protein product: CAWSVLGQGVTYE. In full, the CDR3 is CAWSVLGQGVTYEQYF.